The 19 T cell receptor beta chains below all came from one sample that was sequenced in a study of T cell clonotyping in hematopoietic cell transplantation. The table came from immunoSEQ multiplex PCR; TCRdb's copy has only in-frame clones and leaves some out. Among approximately 44,000 clones listed, about four fifths were seen once. The time point here: recipient sample about 28 days before transplant, after cytoreduction. Specimen: peripheral blood mononuclear cells, collected before stem cell transplant. The receptors originated from a man aged 60 to 75 with myelodysplastic syndrome. Some clones in this sample may be carry-over from other donors' samples.

The V and J genes are TRBV30 and TRBJ1-5, with D possibly matching TRBD1 (5 bases). CDR3 length: 16 amino acids. The germline V gene has CDR1 GTSNPN and CDR2 SVGIG (reference sequence). V shed 2 bases and J shed 1 base, with 15 bases lying between them. The chain's CDR3 is CAWSPQGGLSNQPQHF. The CDR3 region has the DNA TGTGCCTGGAGTCCCCAGGGAGGATTAAGCAATCAGCCCCAGCATTTT.

The rearrangement joins TRBV23-1 to TRBJ1-5; 8 positions match TRBD1. TRBV23-1 is annotated as an ORF whose role is uncertain. With V trimmed by 0 bases and J by 5 bases, 15 bases remained unmatched. This CDR3 region has 19 residues. CDR3 loop: CASSQSSGTGVGPDQPQHF. CDR3 bases: TGCGCCAGCAGTCAATCCTCGGGGACAGGAGTAGGTCCTGATCAGCCCCAGCATTTT.

The CDR3 sequence: CASSQVLTGELFF. CDR3 DNA: TGCGCCAGCAGCCAAGTCTTGACCGGGGAGCTGTTTTTT. The chain has TRBV4-3 and TRBJ2-2; D remains ambiguous. V was trimmed by 1 base and J by 5 bases, leaving 5 bases between them. The CDR3 consists of 13 residues. Germline V gene lookup returns CDR1 LGHNA and CDR2 YSLEER.

The count of this clone is one. This chain joins TRBV6-5 and TRBJ2-1; 7 positions agree with TRBD2. Trimming cost V 6 bases and J 4 bases; bases outside gene matches: 9. CDR1 and CDR2 from the germline V gene are MNHEY and SVGAGI. CDR3 size: 15 residues. DNA of the CDR3: TGTGCCAGCAGGGGGGAGGGCCCCCGTTACAATGAGCAGTTCTTC. Its protein product is CASRGEGPRYNEQFF.

The chain couples TRBV6-6 to TRBJ2-7; 8 nucleotides align to TRBD1. Trimming cost V 8 bases and J 2 bases; bases outside gene matches: 8. The CDR3 totals 14 residues. Germline V gene data show CDR1 as MNHNY and CDR2 as SVGAGI (reference sequence). CDR3 sequence: CASSIGTGAYEQYF. As DNA, the CDR3 is TGTGCCAGCTCCATCGGGACAGGCGCCTACGAGCAGTACTTC.

This rearrangement joins TRBV6-5 to TRBJ2-1; TRBD2 agrees at 8 bases. The CDR3 runs to 13 residues. Germline loops: CDR1 MNHEY, CDR2 SVGAGI. V lost 6 bases, J lost 12 bases, and 10 bases stayed unmatched. As DNA, the CDR3 is TGTGCCAGCAGACCCGGGGGGGGGCCATTGCAGTTCTTC. It codes for CASRPGGGPLQFF.

This clone appeared once. CDR3 protein: CASSDRGYLSTDTQYF. CDR3 nucleotide sequence: TGCGCCAGCAGTGATCGGGGATATTTGAGCACAGATACGCAGTATTTT. The chain joins TRBV10-2 to TRBJ2-3; tentative D call: TRBD2 (5 bases). Trimming took 3 bases from V and 0 from J, leaving 13 bases between them. The germline V gene has CDR1 WSHSY and CDR2 SAAADI. This CDR3 comprises 16 residues.

The chain has TRBV10-3 and TRBJ2-7; D unresolved. The CDR3 contains 12 residues. CDR1 and CDR2 (germline): ENHRY, SYGVKD. The germline V and J ends were trimmed by 2 bases and 5 bases, with 7 bases remaining between them. CDR3 in DNA: TGTGCCATCAGTGAGATAGTCAACGAGCAGTACTTC. This sequence encodes CAISEIVNEQYF.

V and J are TRBV29-1 and TRBJ1-4; D gene unclear. Trimming stripped 1 base from V and 3 bases from J, with 9 bases between. Per germline, CDR1 SQVTM and CDR2 ANQGSEA. The CDR3 runs to 14 residues. The CDR3: CSVEGTSANEKLFF. In DNA form, the CDR3 reads TGCAGCGTTGAAGGGACCAGTGCTAATGAAAAACTGTTTTTT.

This clone appeared a few times. The rearrangement uses TRBV7-6 and TRBJ2-3; TRBD2 matches 11 bases. The CDR3 runs to 17 residues. The J segment lost 3 bases and the V segment lost 3 bases, leaving 8 bases of the junction unmatched. Germline CDR1 and CDR2: SGHVS and FNYEAQ. The DNA for the CDR3 is TGTGCCAGCAGCTTCGACTTAGCGGGGGGGCCAACAGATACGCAGTATTTT. Its protein product is CASSFDLAGGPTDTQYF.

The rearrangement joins TRBV6-1 to TRBJ2-7, with TRBD1 matching 10 bases. The trim removed 10 bases at V and 2 bases at J, leaving 5 bases unmatched. CDR1 and CDR2 (germline): MNHNS, SASEGT. CDR3 size: 13 residues. CDR3 amino acids: CAIDRGRAYEQYF. DNA of the CDR3: TGTGCCATTGACAGGGGGCGAGCCTACGAGCAGTACTTC.

V is TRBV6-1 and J is TRBJ2-3; D ambiguous. The V end lost 1 base, the J end lost 2 bases, and 4 bases lay between the germline ends. The length of the CDR3 is 13 residues. Germline V gives CDR1 MNHNS, CDR2 SASEGT. CDR3 sequence: CASSEEYTDTQYF. DNA for the CDR3: TGTGCCAGCAGTGAAGAATACACAGATACGCAGTATTTT.

Sample share makes this clone medium-sized. The gene calls are TRBV11-2 and TRBJ1-2; 7 bases are shared with TRBD1. J was trimmed by 4 bases and V by 5 bases; bases with no gene match: 4. This CDR3 contains 13 residues. CDR1 is SGHAT, CDR2 FQNNGV, per germline. The CDR3: CASSPGQAYGYTF. DNA of the CDR3: TGTGCCAGCAGCCCAGGACAGGCCTATGGCTACACCTTC.

This chain uses TRBV6-5 with TRBJ1-4, with 8 bases that match TRBD1. The CDR3 length is 16 residues. CDR1 is MNHEY, CDR2 SVGAGI, per germline. V lost 2 bases to trimming and J lost 6 bases; unmatched junction nucleotides: 8. The CDR3 sequence: CASSYQPTGVDEKLFF. The CDR3 region has the DNA TGTGCCAGCAGTTACCAACCGACAGGGGTGGATGAAAAACTGTTTTTT.

The chain links TRBV19 to TRBJ1-1; TRBD1 aligns across 9 bases. Germline loops: CDR1 LNHDA, CDR2 SQIVND (reference sequence). The CDR3 length is 16 residues. V dropped 3 bases and J dropped 4; count of bases not matched to a gene: 9. CDR3 residues: CASSISRDRVATEAFF. Here the CDR3 DNA reads TGTGCCAGTAGTATCAGCCGGGACAGGGTGGCCACTGAAGCTTTCTTT.

The CDR3 DNA reads as TGCGCCAGCAGCTTTGGGCAGGGTAGGAATTCACCCCTCCACTTT. Its protein product is CASSFGQGRNSPLHF. The chain employs TRBV5-1 and TRBJ1-6; TRBD1 might be the D (5 bases). The CDR3 extends over 15 amino acids. V was cut by 2 bases and J by 7 bases, with 13 bases left in between. Germline values: CDR1 SGHRS, CDR2 YFSETQ.

In DNA, the CDR3 is TGTGCCAGTAGTCTACAGGACAGGGCGGGAAACACCATATATTTT. Translated, it gives CASSLQDRAGNTIYF. The rearrangement joins TRBV19 to TRBJ1-3; TRBD1 aligns across 8 bases. Germline CDR1 LNHDA, CDR2 SQIVND (reference sequence). This CDR3 region has 15 residues. V was pared by 5 bases and J by 4 bases, with 7 bases of the junction left unmatched.

In its sample, this clone was seen once. The rearrangement uses TRBV28 and TRBJ2-7; no firm D call. The germline CDR1 and CDR2 sequences are MDHEN and SYDVKM. The CDR3 is 14 amino acids. Trimming took off 4 bases at V and 7 bases at J, with 17 bases between the two ends. The CDR3 region is CASSSPEPLGEQYF. In DNA form, the CDR3 reads TGTGCCAGCAGTTCCCCCGAGCCCCTAGGGGAGCAGTACTTC.

The count of this clone is one. This chain connects TRBV28 to TRBJ1-2; 8 nucleotides agree with TRBD1. CDR3 length: 14 amino acids. V lost 6 bases and J lost 8; bases outside the gene matches: 11. CDR1 is MDHEN and CDR2 is SYDVKM in the germline V gene. CDR3 loop: CASRPGQGLRGYTF. In DNA form, the CDR3 reads TGTGCCAGCAGGCCCGGACAGGGTCTGCGCGGCTACACCTTC.